This record concerns one T cell receptor beta chain sequence. Sequencing used immunoSEQ multiplex PCR; TCRdb keeps in-frame clones, though not all of them. This repertoire shows approximately 300,000 clones, over 80% found once; its top ten account for roughly 6.1%. The CDR3 has 14 amino acids. The germline V gene encodes CDR1 SQVTM and CDR2 ANQGSEA. With 5 bases removed from V and 2 bases from J, the gap between germline ends came to 12 bases. These data originate in a study of blood T cell repertoires in COVID-19. This TCR derives from a woman in her forties or fifties with COVID-19, enrolled during active disease. This sequence joins TRBV29-1 and TRBJ2-2; D perhaps matches TRBD2 (5 bases). The material sequenced was peripheral blood. As DNA, the CDR3 is TGCAGCGTTCAGGCGCTAGCTAACACCGGGGAGCTGTTTTTT. It yields the protein CSVQALANTGELFF.